The 20 T cell receptor beta chains given below trace back to one sample, sequenced in a study of cytomegalovirus exposure and HLA in healthy donors. The PCR used 60 Vbeta and 13 Jbeta primers. Profiled with immunoSEQ multiplex PCR; TCRdb holds only in-frame clones, not every one. The top ten clones hold 9% to 12% of a sample with around 100,000 clones, roughly three quarters of them seen once. Sequenced sample: PBMCs. All receptors come from a woman under 30 in good health and CMV-seropositive.

This chain connects TRBV30 to TRBJ1-2; tentatively, D is TRBD1 (5 bases). V was cut by 1 base and J by 11 bases, with 11 bases left in between. This CDR3 spans 11 amino acids. Germline CDR1 reads GTSNPN; CDR2 reads SVGIG (reference sequence). CDR3 in DNA: TGTGCCTGGAGTGACAGGCTGACGTACACCTTC. It translates to CAWSDRLTYTF.

About this clone itself: This sample includes further DNA sequences coding for the same CDR3. J is TRBJ1-5 and V is TRBV30; perhaps TRBD1 as D (5 bases). The length of the CDR3 is 13 residues. V was cut by 0 bases and J by 4 bases, with 7 bases left in between. Per germline, CDR1 GTSNPN and CDR2 SVGIG (reference sequence). The CDR3 spells CAWSVRGNQPQHF. CDR3 nucleotides: TGTGCCTGGAGTGTCCGGGGGAATCAGCCCCAGCATTTT. The variable domain in full, with the rest retrieved from reference TRBV30 and TRBJ1-5, is SQTIHQWPATLVQPVGSPLSLECTVEGTSNPNLYWYRQAAGRGLQLLFYSVGIGQISSEVPQNLSASRPQDRQFILSSKKLLLSDSGFYLCAWSVRGNQPQHFGDGTRLSIL.

This clone was found once. In nucleotides, the CDR3 is TGTGCCAGCCACGAGGAGGGAGCTAGCAATCAGCCCCAGCATTTT. Amino acids: CASHEEGASNQPQHF. The genes are TRBV5-8 and TRBJ1-5, with D unresolved. V lost 7 bases to trimming and J lost 0 bases, with 14 bases between them. The CDR3 loop spans 15 amino acids. From germline, CDR1 is SGHTS and CDR2 YDEGEE.

The chain joins TRBV25-1 to TRBJ2-7; 7 nucleotides match TRBD2. Losses at the gene ends were 6 bases for V and 4 bases for J; bases not matched to a gene: 12. The CDR3 is made up of 15 amino acids. Germline V gene lookup returns CDR1 MGHDK and CDR2 SYGVNS. CDR3 DNA sequence: TGTGCCAGCAGCCTACCAACTAGCGACCATTACGAGCAGTACTTC. Translating gives CASSLPTSDHYEQYF.

The gene calls are TRBV10-3 and TRBJ2-3; 8 bases are a match to TRBD2. The ends lost 4 bases at V and 5 bases at J; junction bases unmatched: 14. This CDR3 has 17 residues. Germline V gene data show CDR1 as ENHRY and CDR2 as SYGVKD. CDR3 sequence: CAISGPPGRASVDTQYF. The CDR3 DNA sequence: TGTGCCATCAGTGGGCCCCCCGGGAGGGCCTCAGTAGATACGCAGTATTTT.

This chain links TRBV13 with TRBJ1-1, with 7 bases matching TRBD1. CDR1 and CDR2 from the germline V gene are PRHDT and FYEKMQ (reference sequence). The V segment lost 5 bases and the J segment 0 bases; nucleotides outside the gene matches: 15. The CDR3 covers 18 residues. CDR3 coding DNA: TGTGCCAGCAGCGTGACAGGGATTTTCGATCCATTGAACACTGAAGCTTTCTTT. This gives the protein CASSVTGIFDPLNTEAFF.

The V and J genes are TRBV5-1 and TRBJ2-3; D is perhaps TRBD2 (5 bases). Trimming pared 4 bases from V and 4 bases from J, leaving 10 bases between. The length of the CDR3 is 13 residues. Germline V gene sequence: CDR1 SGHRS, CDR2 YFSETQ. The DNA of the CDR3 is TGCGCCAGCAGCGCGAATAGCGCAGATACGCAGTATTTT. This gives the protein CASSANSADTQYF.

On this clone itself: It is unclear where the CDR3 begins or ends on the DNA, so no DNA is shown, and the CDR3 is as TCRdb lists it. The chain uses TRBV2 and TRBJ2-3; TRBD2, the table's D call, was not compared with the DNA. Germline V gene lookup returns CDR1 SNHLY and CDR2 FYNNEI. The CDR3 adds up to 19 amino acids, both ends counted. CDR3 region: CASSEEKTLLAGKGIRSIF.

This clone showed up just a few times. The rearrangement uses TRBV5-5 and TRBJ1-3; 8 bases agree with TRBD1. J gave up 0 bases and V 5 bases, and 7 bases lay outside the gene matches. This CDR3 comprises 16 residues. Germline CDR1 is SGHKS and CDR2 is YYEKEE (reference sequence). DNA of the CDR3: TGTGCCAGCAGACCTATCACAGGGGGCTCTGGAAACACCATATATTTT. Translated: CASRPITGGSGNTIYF.

The chain has TRBV5-4 and TRBJ1-1; possible D gene TRBD1, 5 bases. The germline V gene encodes CDR1 SGHNT and CDR2 YYREEE (reference sequence). The CDR3 contains 15 residues. V was shortened by 0 bases and J by 7 bases, with 16 bases between the two germline ends. CDR3 DNA sequence: TGTGCCAGCAGCTTGGTCAGGAGATGGGGCAGTGAAGCTTTCTTT. Residues: CASSLVRRWGSEAFF.

The chain couples TRBV4-1 to TRBJ1-4, with 10 bases that match TRBD1. V gave up 4 bases and J gave up 7 bases; unmatched junction bases: 9. This CDR3 has 16 amino acids. Per the germline V gene, CDR1 is MGHRA and CDR2 is YSYEKL. CDR3 residues: CASSLLPGQGGEKLFF. For the CDR3, the DNA is TGCGCCAGCAGCCTGCTTCCAGGACAGGGGGGTGAAAAACTGTTTTTT.

The CDR3 loop is CASSPLDGGIHQPQHF. In nucleotides, the CDR3 is TGTGCCAGCAGTCCCTTAGACGGGGGGATTCATCAGCCCCAGCATTTT. V and J are TRBV27 and TRBJ1-5; the D gene is possibly TRBD1 (5 bases). Germline V gene lookup returns CDR1 MNHEY and CDR2 SMNVEV (reference sequence). The CDR3 length is 16 residues. V was cut by 5 bases and J by 5 bases, with 19 bases left in between.

At least ten counts were recorded for this clone. The chain joins TRBV5-1 to TRBJ2-7; TRBD2 is a possible D gene (5 bases). Germline V gene lookup returns CDR1 SGHRS and CDR2 YFSETQ. The CDR3 sequence is 12 residues long. V was cut by 0 bases and J by 7 bases, with 8 bases left in between. CDR3 residues: CASSLATGEQYF. The CDR3 DNA reads as TGCGCCAGCAGCTTGGCCACGGGAGAGCAGTACTTC.

J is TRBJ1-2 and V is TRBV7-9; 8 bases align to TRBD1. The V gene end was trimmed by 2 bases and the J gene end by 7 bases; junction bases not matched to a gene: 6. Germline V lookup: CDR1 SEHNR, CDR2 FQNEAQ (reference sequence). This CDR3 has 14 residues. Written as DNA, the CDR3 is TGTGCCAGCAGCTTACAGGGGGCAGTAGGTGGCTACACCTTC. This translates into CASSLQGAVGGYTF.

The chain carries TRBV7-2 and TRBJ2-7, with TRBD1 matching 9 bases. Losses at the gene ends were 1 base for V and 5 bases for J; bases not matched to a gene: 6. Germline V CDR1 and CDR2: SGHTA, FQGNSA. The CDR3 runs to 15 residues. CDR3 protein: CASSLDRGLQNEQYF. The CDR3 DNA reads TGTGCCAGCAGCTTAGACAGGGGGCTCCAGAACGAGCAGTACTTC.

This clone was observed a single time. In nucleotides, the CDR3 is TGTGCGGTGAACAGGGTGACCTACAATGAGCAGTTCTTC. This encodes CAVNRVTYNEQFF. The V gene is TRBV5-4, the J gene TRBJ2-1; weak D call: TRBD1 (6 bases). The CDR3 has 13 amino acids. Germline V CDR1 and CDR2: SGHNT, YYREEE (reference sequence). Full variable domain (outside the CDR3, taken from reference TRBV5-4 and TRBJ2-1): ETGVTQSPTHLIKTRGQQVTLRCSSQSGHNTVSWYQQALGQGPQFIFQYYREEENGRGNFPPRFSGLQFPNYSSELNVNALELDDSALYLCAVNRVTYNEQFFGPGTRLTVL.

V usage is TRBV6-6 and J usage is TRBJ2-1; maybe TRBD1 (7 bases). V gave up 6 bases and J gave up 1 base, with 10 bases separating them. This CDR3 spans 14 amino acids. CDR1 and CDR2 from the germline V gene are MNHNY and SVGAGI (reference sequence). CDR3 DNA sequence: TGTGCCAGCAGAGCAGGGGGGTCCTACAATGAGCAGTTCTTC. Translation gives CASRAGGSYNEQFF.

This clone occurred once. The gene calls are TRBV4-1 and TRBJ1-1; D is perhaps TRBD1 (5 bases). V lost 1 base and J lost 3, with 18 bases in between. Looked up from germline, CDR1 is MGHRA and CDR2 is YSYEKL. The CDR3 covers 17 residues. CDR3 nucleotide sequence: TGCGCCAGCAGCCAAGCGCAGGGCGGGATCTATGACACTGAAGCTTTCTTT. Translated, it gives CASSQAQGGIYDTEAFF.

The chain couples TRBV7-3 to TRBJ2-2; TRBD2 matches 9 bases. Germline V gene sequence: CDR1 SGHTA, CDR2 FQGTGA. The V and J ends lost 8 bases and 5 bases, in that order; junction bases with no gene match: 9. This CDR3 has 15 amino acids. The CDR3 protein is CASRPGLAGTGELFF. The CDR3 nucleotides are TGTGCCAGCCGCCCGGGTCTAGCGGGAACCGGGGAGCTGTTTTTT.

The chain has TRBV27 and TRBJ2-3; 9 bases align to TRBD2. The V and J ends lost 7 bases and 7 bases, in that order; junction bases with no gene match: 15. Germline V gives CDR1 MNHEY, CDR2 SMNVEV (reference sequence). The CDR3 sequence is 16 residues long. CDR3 sequence (DNA): TGTGCCAGCACCAGCGCGGGGGGGGTGGGTCTGAATACGCAGTATTTT. Translation: CASTSAGGVGLNTQYF.